This is a list of T cell receptor beta chains from one sample in a study of cytomegalovirus exposure and HLA in healthy donors. Using immunoSEQ multiplex PCR, the repertoire was profiled, and TCRdb retains in-frame clones only, with some absent. Of about 150,000 clones listed, more than 60% are singletons. The sequenced material came from PBMCs. All receptors derive from a woman in her forties in good health and CMV-seropositive. Both conserved end residues are part of each CDR3. The D gene is left open where the match is weak. Size tells how often a clone was seen (once, few, many) or the class of an expanded clone, and some rows leave it out.

len: 14; v_gene: TRBV5-6; j_gene: TRBJ2-7; d_gene: TRBD1; abundance: medium-sized; CDR3nt: TGTGCCAGCAGCCTGGGGACAGGGGCCTACGAGCAGTACTTC; CDR3aa: CASSLGTGAYEQYF
len: 16; v_gene: TRBV7-9; j_gene: TRBJ2-7; d_gene: TRBD1; abundance: once; CDR3nt: TGTTCCAGCAGCTCTTACGTTATGGGACAGCCCTACGAGCAGTACTTC; CDR3aa: CSSSSYVMGQPYEQYF
len: 16; v_gene: TRBV28; j_gene: TRBJ1-3; d_gene: TRBD1; abundance: -; CDR3nt: TGTGCCAGCAGTCCCGGGACAGGTAGCTCTGGAAACACCATATATTTT; CDR3aa: CASSPGTGSSGNTIYF
len: 18; v_gene: TRBV7-8; j_gene: TRBJ2-3; d_gene: -; abundance: -; CDR3nt: TGTGCCAGCAGCCTACTGTCGGGACAAAATACTCGCACAGATACGCAGTATTTT; CDR3aa: CASSLLSGQNTRTDTQYF
len: 14; v_gene: TRBV6-5; j_gene: TRBJ1-1; d_gene: TRBD1; abundance: -; CDR3nt: TGTGCCAGCAGTTACATCGACAGGGCTACTGAAGCTTTCTTT; CDR3aa: CASSYIDRATEAFF
len: 16; v_gene: TRBV5-1; j_gene: TRBJ1-3; d_gene: TRBD1; abundance: -; CDR3nt: TGCGCCAGCAGGATGAAAACAGGGGGCTCTGGAAACACCATATATTTT; CDR3aa: CASRMKTGGSGNTIYF
len: 15; v_gene: TRBV25-1; j_gene: TRBJ2-5; d_gene: TRBD1; abundance: -; CDR3nt: TGTGCCAGCAGTGACGCACAGGGGGCTGGGGAGACCCAGTACTTC; CDR3aa: CASSDAQGAGETQYF
len: 14; v_gene: TRBV9; j_gene: TRBJ2-7; d_gene: -; abundance: -; CDR3nt: TGTGCCAGCAGCGTAATGGGGGGGCCCTACGAGCAGTACTTC; CDR3aa: CASSVMGGPYEQYF
len: 13; v_gene: TRBV28; j_gene: TRBJ2-4; d_gene: TRBD1; abundance: -; CDR3nt: TGTGCCAGCACCTTGACAGGGAGAAACATTCAGTACTTC; CDR3aa: CASTLTGRNIQYF
len: 13; v_gene: TRBV5-8; j_gene: TRBJ2-2; d_gene: -; abundance: -; CDR3nt: TGTGCCAGCAGACAGAAGAACACCGGGGAGCTGTTTTTT; CDR3aa: CASRQKNTGELFF
len: 16; v_gene: TRBV30; j_gene: TRBJ2-7; d_gene: -; abundance: few; CDR3nt: TGTGCCTGGAGTTCCATAACAGGGAGGGGTCGGGACGAGCAGTACTTC; CDR3aa: CAWSSITGRGRDEQYF
len: 15; v_gene: TRBV7-3; j_gene: TRBJ2-7; d_gene: TRBD1; abundance: -; CDR3nt: TGTGCCAGCAGCTTACTCCGGGACAGGGTAACCGAGCAGTACTTC; CDR3aa: CASSLLRDRVTEQYF
len: 15; v_gene: TRBV19; j_gene: TRBJ2-7; d_gene: TRBD2; abundance: -; CDR3nt: TGTGCCAGTAGTATAACGCGGGGGGGAACCTACGAGCAGTACTTC; CDR3aa: CASSITRGGTYEQYF
len: 15; v_gene: TRBV7-9; j_gene: TRBJ2-6; d_gene: -; abundance: -; CDR3nt: TGTGCCAGCAGCTTTGGGGCCTCTGGGGCCAACGTCCTGACCTTC; CDR3aa: CASSFGASGANVLTF
len: 13; v_gene: TRBV7-9; j_gene: TRBJ1-6; d_gene: -; abundance: -; CDR3nt: TGTGCCAGCAGCTTAAGCCCGAATTCACCCCTCCACTTT; CDR3aa: CASSLSPNSPLHF
len: 15; v_gene: TRBV7-2; j_gene: TRBJ2-3; d_gene: TRBD2; abundance: -; CDR3nt: TGTGCCAGCACCAATCGCCGAGCGGGGAGGGATACGCAGTATTTT; CDR3aa: CASTNRRAGRDTQYF
len: 12; v_gene: TRBV9; j_gene: TRBJ1-1; d_gene: -; abundance: -; CDR3nt: TGTGCCAGCAGCGACAGGTTCACTGAAGCTTTCTTT; CDR3aa: CASSDRFTEAFF
len: 13; v_gene: TRBV28; j_gene: TRBJ1-3; d_gene: -; abundance: -; CDR3nt: TGTGCCAGTAAAGACAGTAATGGAAACACCATATATTTT; CDR3aa: CASKDSNGNTIYF
len: 14; v_gene: TRBV11-1; j_gene: TRBJ1-1; d_gene: TRBD1; abundance: -; CDR3nt: TGTGCCAGCTCCGGGCACAGGGGGTTGCCTGAAGCTTTCTTT; CDR3aa: CASSGHRGLPEAFF
len: 13; v_gene: TRBV7-2; j_gene: TRBJ2-3; d_gene: -; abundance: -; CDR3nt: TGTGCCAGCACCCCTTTGGCGGGGGATACGCAGTATTTT; CDR3aa: CASTPLAGDTQYF
len: 15; v_gene: TRBV5-1; j_gene: TRBJ2-1; d_gene: TRBD1; abundance: -; CDR3nt: TGCGCCAGCAGTTCCGGGACAGGGCTTGTAGATGAGCAGTTCTTC; CDR3aa: CASSSGTGLVDEQFF